This TCR beta chain was identified during a study of blood T cell repertoires in COVID-19. Study in general: From T cells, B-cell-depleted T cells, or PBMCs came the material, which was cDNA or gDNA.

Original handling: Amplification of reference gene primers was used by the study to estimate nucleated cell counts. The method was immunoSEQ multiplex PCR; TCRdb's version includes in-frame clones alone and lacks a portion of them. V, J and clone size are those of that table, while D and trimming were read from the DNA. The data hold fewer than 300,000 clones, with 91% observed a single time. The CDR3 covers 16 residues. Germline loops: CDR1 LNHDA, CDR2 SQIVND (reference sequence). Trimming cost V 0 bases and J 2 bases; bases outside gene matches: 4. Sequenced material: peripheral blood. This chain uses TRBV19 with TRBJ1-5; TRBD1 matches at 7 bases. This TCR derives from a woman aged 25 to 45 with COVID-19, enrolled during active disease. The CDR3 DNA sequence: TGTGCCAGTAGTATAGATGCAGGGGGAGGCAATCAGCCCCAGCATTTT. Translating it yields CASSIDAGGGNQPQHF.